These T cell receptor beta chains were read from a single sample in a study of cytomegalovirus exposure and HLA in healthy donors. The repertoire was sequenced with immunoSEQ multiplex PCR; TCRdb's copy has only in-frame clones and lacks some. The top ten clones hold 10% of a sample with 150,000 to 200,000 clones, about nine tenths of them seen once. Sequencing was carried out using PBMCs. The receptors derive from a woman aged 18-29 years in good health and CMV-seropositive. Each CDR3 is given with its conserved first and last residue.

TRBJ2-7 TRBV27 CASSLDRNNNEQYF
TRBJ1-2 TRBV29-1 CSGLYDRGRNYGYTF
TRBJ1-2 TRBV19 CASSQREGSGYGYTF
TRBJ1-2 TRBV28 CASSLTANYGYTF
TRBJ1-5 TRBV28 CASRGHGQGASQPQHF
TRBJ2-1 TRBV2 CASSEREEQFF
TRBJ1-5 TRBV28 CASSLSDQPQHF
TRBJ2-7 TRBV2 CASSGLLGGDNEQYF
TRBJ2-7 TRBV25-1 CASSDPLGAWEQYF
TRBJ2-7 TRBV29-1 CSVEAQTGSSYEQYF
TRBJ2-5 TRBV4-1 CASSHPDRAETQYF
TRBJ1-5 TRBV2 CASSVQGATGNQPQHF
TRBJ2-7 TRBV11-3 CASSLEPSSYEQYF
TRBJ1-1 TRBV29-1 CSVEEVGAEAFF
TRBJ2-7 TRBV18 CASSPRGTGWYF
TRBJ1-2 TRBV5-5 CASYRDNMYGTYGYTF
TRBJ1-1 TRBV30 CAWSVLWRAEAFF
TRBJ2-7 TRBV30 CAWSQGGANEQYF
TRBJ2-1 TRBV6-1 CASSVGWTSGMFF
TRBJ2-2 TRBV6-4 CASSEQGAGELFF
TRBJ2-3 TRBV11-3 CASSLGGSVADTQYF
TRBJ2-5 TRBV4-1 CASSQGERERGETQYF
TRBJ1-2 TRBV4-2 CASSSYLTGTYGYTF
TRBJ2-1 TRBV11-3 CASSFGGPYNEQFF
TRBJ2-1 TRBV28 CASSTPGWSYNEQFF
TRBJ2-1 TRBV6-1 CASSSGWSSYNEQFF
TRBJ2-7 TRBV9 CASSAPTGNEQYF
TRBJ1-4 TRBV2 CASSASGGGEKLFF
TRBJ2-1 TRBV6-1 CASTLLAGNGEQFF
TRBJ2-1 TRBV5-6 CASSLAGVPIYNEQFF
TRBJ1-2 TRBV6-5 CASEGGSGGNYGYTF
TRBJ2-7 TRBV7-2 CASSERTSYEQYF
TRBJ1-4 TRBV5-4 CASSLAGASNEKLFF
TRBJ2-1 TRBV11-2 CASSFMSGTYNEQFF
TRBJ1-3 TRBV25-1 CASTGQGSGNTIYF
TRBJ1-4 TRBV6-1 CASSEGAYRGKGEKLFF
TRBJ2-1 TRBV27 CASSLRDSLSEQFF
TRBJ1-2 TRBV30 CAWSIGESYTF